This T cell receptor (beta chain) was recorded in a study of cytomegalovirus exposure and HLA in healthy donors. Study-wide background: The study's early data release held roughly 91 million unique TCRs from HLA-typed donors. Regarding the study as a whole: The study reported that TCR beta sequences accurately predicted HLA-A and HLA-B alleles in most subjects. Most TCR sequences were seen very rarely across donors, but some public TCRs occurred in many. Later work showed greater clonal expansion in HLA-associated TCR beta chains than in equally common others.

Primers: 60 Vbeta forward and 13 Jbeta reverse. TCRdb keeps only in-frame clones here, not all; method: immunoSEQ multiplex PCR. This table has 100,000 to 120,000 clones, 65% to 85% appearing once. V was clipped by 1 base and J by 4 bases; unmatched bases: 6. The CDR3 length is 16 residues. Germline V gene lookup returns CDR1 SGHRS and CDR2 YFSETQ. A word on this clone: The antigen is unknown.

The material sequenced was PBMCs. This receptor was taken from a woman aged 18-29 years in good health and CMV-seronegative. The chain carries TRBV5-1 and TRBJ2-1; 9 positions agree with TRBD2. CDR3 amino acids: CASSLPGLATYNEQFF. DNA for the CDR3: TGCGCCAGCAGCTTGCCGGGACTAGCAACTTACAATGAGCAGTTCTTC.